The clone carrying this T cell receptor (beta chain) was detected only once. What it binds is not known. This sample was taken from a study of CD8 T cells in Susac syndrome. The RNA, about 0.5 to 1 ug, was put through reverse transcription using random hexamers. TCRdb analysed the immunoSEQ multiplex PCR reads with MiXCR anew, one entry per CDR3 protein. Of some 140,000 distinct CDR3 sequences in the sample, around 95% are singletons; the top ten hold over 0.15%. Points from the study as a whole: Maximal CD8+ clonal expansion in Susac was observed within TEMRA cells and among active patients.

The sequence came from a human donor with Susac syndrome. Material for sequencing was CD8+ T cells from PBMCs.

CDR3 residues: CASSSALFGDNEQYF. The CDR3 nucleotides read TGTGCCAGCAGCTCCGCGTTATTTGGGGATAACGAGCAGTACTTC. V and J are TRBV11-1 and TRBJ2-7; D is undetermined. Germline CDR1 is SGHAT and CDR2 is FQDESV (reference sequence). V was clipped by 4 bases and J by 5 bases, with 18 bases between them. CDR3 length equals 15 residues.